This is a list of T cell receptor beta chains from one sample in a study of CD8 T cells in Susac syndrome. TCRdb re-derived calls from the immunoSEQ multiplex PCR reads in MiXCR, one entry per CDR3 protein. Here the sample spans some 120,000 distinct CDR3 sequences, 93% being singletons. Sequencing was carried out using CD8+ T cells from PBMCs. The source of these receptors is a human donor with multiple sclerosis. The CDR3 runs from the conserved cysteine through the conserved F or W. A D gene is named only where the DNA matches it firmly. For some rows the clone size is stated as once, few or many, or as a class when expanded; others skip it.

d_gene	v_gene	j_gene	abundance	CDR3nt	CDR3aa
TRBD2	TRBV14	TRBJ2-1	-	TGTGCCAGCAGCCTAGGGACTAGCGGGACTAATGAGCAGTTCTTC	CASSLGTSGTNEQFF
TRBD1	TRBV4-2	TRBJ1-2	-	TGTGCCAGCAGCCGTGGGGGACAGGTTTCACCCTATGGCTACACCTTC	CASSRGGQVSPYGYTF
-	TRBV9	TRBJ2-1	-	TGTGCCAGCAGCCCCCAGGGCAGCAGGGGTCCCCATGAGCAGTTCTTC	CASSPQGSRGPHEQFF
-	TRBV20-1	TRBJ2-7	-	TGCAGTGCTAGGGCCAGAGGGGAGTACGAGCAGTACTTC	CSARARGEYEQYF
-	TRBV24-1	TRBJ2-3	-	TGTGCCACCAGTGAGCGGGACGTAGATACGCAGTATTTT	CATSERDVDTQYF
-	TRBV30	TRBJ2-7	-	TGTGCCTGGAGTGTACGCCCTAGGGGCTACGAGCAGTACTTC	CAWSVRPRGYEQYF
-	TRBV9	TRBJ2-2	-	TGTGCCAGCAGCTACCGCGTAATGACCGGGGAGCTGTTTTTT	CASSYRVMTGELFF
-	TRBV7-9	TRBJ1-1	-	TGTGCCAGCAGCTTGGGCGGAACTACTGAAGCTTTCTTT	CASSLGGTTEAFF
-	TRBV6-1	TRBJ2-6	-	TGTGCCAGCAGTGAAGGGAGGGTTTTCTCTGGGGCCAACGTCCTGACTTTC	CASSEGRVFSGANVLTF
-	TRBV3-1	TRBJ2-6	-	TGTGCCAGCAGCCGGGATGCACGATCTGGGGCCAACGTCCTGACTTTC	CASSRDARSGANVLTF
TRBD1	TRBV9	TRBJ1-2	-	TGTGCCAGCAGCGCGGGACAGCCGAAGAACTATGGCTACACCTTC	CASSAGQPKNYGYTF
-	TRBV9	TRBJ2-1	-	TGTGCCAGCAGCGTAGCGGCAGACTCCTACAATGAGCAGTTCTTC	CASSVAADSYNEQFF
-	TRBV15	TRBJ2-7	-	TGTGCCACCAGCGATCGTGGGGGGAACTACGAGCAGTACTTC	CATSDRGGNYEQYF
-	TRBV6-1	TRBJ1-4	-	TGTGCCAGCAGACAAGAAGGGGAAGGGGAACGGGGTGAAAAACTGTTTTTT	CASRQEGEGERGEKLFF
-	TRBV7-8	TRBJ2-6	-	TGTGCCAGCAGCTTAGCTTTCATTGTCGACAGGGGGGCCAACGTCCTGACTTTC	CASSLAFIVDRGANVLTF
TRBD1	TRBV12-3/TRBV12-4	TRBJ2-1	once	TGTGCCAGCAGTTCGCGGACAGGGTGGTCAGTCTACAATGAGCAGTTCTTC	CASSSRTGWSVYNEQFF
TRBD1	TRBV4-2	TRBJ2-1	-	TGTGCCAGCAGCCTAAGGGACAGGGATATCGATGAGCAGTTCTTC	CASSLRDRDIDEQFF
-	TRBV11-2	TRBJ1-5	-	TGTGCCAGCAGCCTGAGTCCAAGGGGCAATCAGCCCCAGCATTTT	CASSLSPRGNQPQHF
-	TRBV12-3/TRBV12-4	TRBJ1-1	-	TGTGCCAGCTCCCTCGGGATTGATGAAGCTTTCTTT	CASSLGIDEAFF
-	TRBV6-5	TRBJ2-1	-	TGTGCCAGCAGGCCCCGGGACTCCTACAATGAGCAGTTCTTC	CASRPRDSYNEQFF
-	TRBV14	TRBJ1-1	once	TGTGCCAGCAGCCAAGAATTCGGGATGAACACTGAAGCTTTCTTT	CASSQEFGMNTEAFF
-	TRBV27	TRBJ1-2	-	TGTGCCAGCAAGGGAGCGGGGAACTATGGCTACACCTTC	CASKGAGNYGYTF
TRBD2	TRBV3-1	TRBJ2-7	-	TGTGCCAGCAGCCAACGTTTTGGACTAGCGGGGGTGGGCGGCGAGCAGTACTTC	CASSQRFGLAGVGGEQYF
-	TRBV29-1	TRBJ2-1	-	TGCAGCGTTGAAGATCATAAGGAGCGTCGGAATGAGCAGTTCTTC	CSVEDHKERRNEQFF
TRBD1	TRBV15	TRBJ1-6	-	TGTGCCACCAACCGGGACAGGGAGGGGTCACCCCTCCACTTT	CATNRDREGSPLHF
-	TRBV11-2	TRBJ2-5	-	TGTGCCAGCAGCGTAGGAACTTCAAGTCAAGAGACCCAGTACTTC	CASSVGTSSQETQYF
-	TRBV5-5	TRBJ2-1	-	TGTGCCAGCAGCCCCACAGTTCTCAGGAGCTCCTACAATGAGCAGTTCTTC	CASSPTVLRSSYNEQFF
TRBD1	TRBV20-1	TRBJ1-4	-	TGCAGTGCTAGAAAACAGGGGGCCCTCCCAACTAATGAAAAACTGTTTTTT	CSARKQGALPTNEKLFF
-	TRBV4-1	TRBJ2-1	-	TGCGCCAGCAGCCCAAGCCTTAATGAGCAGTTCTTC	CASSPSLNEQFF
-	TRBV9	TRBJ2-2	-	TGTGCCAGCACCGAGAACACCGGGGAGCTGTTTTTT	CASTENTGELFF
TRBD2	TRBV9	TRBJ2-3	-	TGTGCCAGCAGCCCCTCGGGGACTAAAGATACGCAGTATTTT	CASSPSGTKDTQYF
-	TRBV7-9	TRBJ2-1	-	TGTGCCAGCAGCTCCGACACCTACAATGAGCAGTTCTTC	CASSSDTYNEQFF
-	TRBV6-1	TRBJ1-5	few	TGTGCCAGCAGCGCCGTGGGGGTAAGCAATCAGCCCCAGCATTTT	CASSAVGVSNQPQHF
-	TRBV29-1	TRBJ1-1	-	TGCAGCGTTGTTGGGGGCCCCTTCACTGAAGCTTTCTTT	CSVVGGPFTEAFF
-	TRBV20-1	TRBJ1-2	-	TGCAGTGCTAGAATCGCCTACGACTCTAGGGGCTACACCTTC	CSARIAYDSRGYTF
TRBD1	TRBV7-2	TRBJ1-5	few	TGTGCCAGCAGCTTATCAAGGACAGGGTCCAAGCCCCAGCATTTT	CASSLSRTGSKPQHF
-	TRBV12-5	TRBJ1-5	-	TGTGCTAGTGTGGGGGATAGCAATCAGCCCCAGCATTTT	CASVGDSNQPQHF
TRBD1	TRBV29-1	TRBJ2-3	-	TGCAGCGTTGAGGGGGGACAGGGGGGCACAGATACGCAGTATTTT	CSVEGGQGGTDTQYF
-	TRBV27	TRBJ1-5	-	TGTGCCAGCAGTTTACGCAGGGCTGATCAGCCCCAGCATTTT	CASSLRRADQPQHF
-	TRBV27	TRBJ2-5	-	TGTGCCAGCAGTACGGGACGGCGTCCCCAGTACTTC	CASSTGRRPQYF
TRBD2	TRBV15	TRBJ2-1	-	TGTGCCACCAGCAGAGAAGGACTAGCGGACTACAATGAGCAGTTCTTC	CATSREGLADYNEQFF
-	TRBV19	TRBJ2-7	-	TGTGCCAGTAGTATCGCGGACAGCTACGAGCAGTACTTC	CASSIADSYEQYF
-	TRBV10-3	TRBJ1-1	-	TGTGCCATCAGTGAGTCCCCCCCCTTAACTGAAGCTTTCTTT	CAISESPPLTEAFF
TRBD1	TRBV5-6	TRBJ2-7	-	TGTGCCAGCAGCTCCTTAAAGAATGACAGGGGCGACTACGAGCAGTACTTC	CASSSLKNDRGDYEQYF
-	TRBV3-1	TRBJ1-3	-	TGTGCCAGCAGCCAAGGATGGACAGAGACAAACACCATATATTTT	CASSQGWTETNTIYF
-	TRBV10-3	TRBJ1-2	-	TGTGCCATCAGACCCGGGGGTCCTAACTATGGCTACACCTTC	CAIRPGGPNYGYTF
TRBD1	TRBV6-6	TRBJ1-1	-	TGTGCCAGCAGTTCCAGGGGGCCTGAAGCTTTCTTT	CASSSRGPEAFF
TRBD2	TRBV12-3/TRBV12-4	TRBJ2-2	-	TGTGCCAGCAGTTACCGGGAGGGTCGCACCGGGGAGCTGTTTTTT	CASSYREGRTGELFF
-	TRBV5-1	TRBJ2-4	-	TGCGCCAGCAGCTTGGTACTCCGGGACCGCGTAGCCAAAAACATTCAGTACTTC	CASSLVLRDRVAKNIQYF
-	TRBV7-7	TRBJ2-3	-	TGTGCCAGCAGCTTAGGACAGACAGATACGCAGTATTTT	CASSLGQTDTQYF
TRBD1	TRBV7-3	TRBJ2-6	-	TGTGCCAGCAGCACGTGGACAGGGCCCCCCTCTGGGGCCAACGTCCTGACTTTC	CASSTWTGPPSGANVLTF
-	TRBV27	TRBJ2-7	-	TGTGCCAGCAGTTATACAGGGGCGGGGGAGCAGTACTTC	CASSYTGAGEQYF
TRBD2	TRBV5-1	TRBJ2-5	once	TGCGCCAGCAGACCGGGACTAGCGGGAGAGACCCAGTACTTC	CASRPGLAGETQYF
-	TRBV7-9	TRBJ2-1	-	TGTGCCAGCAGCCGGGACCTATCCTACAATGAGCAGTTCTTC	CASSRDLSYNEQFF
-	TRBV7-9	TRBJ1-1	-	TGTGCCAGCAGCTTATTCCAAGGGGTGGGCACTGAAGCTTTCTTT	CASSLFQGVGTEAFF
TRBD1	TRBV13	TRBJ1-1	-	TGTGCCAGCAGCCCAGGGGGGTACACTGAAGCTTTCTTT	CASSPGGYTEAFF
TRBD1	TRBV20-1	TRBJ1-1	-	TGCAGTGCTAGAGATCCCGGGACAGGGGGCGAAGAAGGAAGGAACACTGAAGCTTTCTTT	CSARDPGTGGEEGRNTEAFF